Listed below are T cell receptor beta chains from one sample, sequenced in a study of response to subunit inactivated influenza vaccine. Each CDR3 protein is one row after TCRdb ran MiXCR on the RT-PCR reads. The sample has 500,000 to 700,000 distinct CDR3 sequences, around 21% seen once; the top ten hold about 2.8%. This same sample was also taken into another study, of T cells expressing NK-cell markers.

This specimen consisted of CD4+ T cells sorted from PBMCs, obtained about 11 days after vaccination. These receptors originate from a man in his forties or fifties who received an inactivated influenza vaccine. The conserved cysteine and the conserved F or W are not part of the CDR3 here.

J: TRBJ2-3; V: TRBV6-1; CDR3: ASSMSGNADTQY
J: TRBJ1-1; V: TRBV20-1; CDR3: RAETWGLLNTEAF
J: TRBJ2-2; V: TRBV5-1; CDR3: ASKTENTGELF
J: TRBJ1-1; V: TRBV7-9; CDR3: ASSLRGSPEAF
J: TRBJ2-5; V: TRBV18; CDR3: ASSIRAGTETQY
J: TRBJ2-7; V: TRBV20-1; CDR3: SAREPGVGYEQY
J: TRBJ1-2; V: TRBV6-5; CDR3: ASSYSRGSGGYT
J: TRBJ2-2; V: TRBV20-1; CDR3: SARGGRGAENTGELF
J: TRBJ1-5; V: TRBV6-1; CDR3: ASSRDRGMSNQPQH
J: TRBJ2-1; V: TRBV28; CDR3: ASSLSGLARANEQF
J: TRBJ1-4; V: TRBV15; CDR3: ATSSDRDRGMTNEKLF
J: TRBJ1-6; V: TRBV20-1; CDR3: SAVGWAPGHLNSPLH
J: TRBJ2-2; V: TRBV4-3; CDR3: ASSQDLLPPGELF
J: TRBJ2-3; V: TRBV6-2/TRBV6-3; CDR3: ATTNGYTDTQY
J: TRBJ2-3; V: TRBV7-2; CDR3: ASSLNGRKTTDTQY
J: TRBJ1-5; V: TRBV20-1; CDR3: SASPGQSNQPQH
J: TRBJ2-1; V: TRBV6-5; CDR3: ASSYGRGSSYNEQF
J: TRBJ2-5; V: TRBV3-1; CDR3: ASSQVSGPETQY
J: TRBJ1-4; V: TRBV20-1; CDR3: SARDTRISRWEKLF
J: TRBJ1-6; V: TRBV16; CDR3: ASSQPGRLSSYNSPLH
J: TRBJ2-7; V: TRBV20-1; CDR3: SASGDRGYYEQY
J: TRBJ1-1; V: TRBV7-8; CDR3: ASSGGVGWQRNTEAF
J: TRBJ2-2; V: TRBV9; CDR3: ASAQGVTGELF
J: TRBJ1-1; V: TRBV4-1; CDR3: ASSLEDRGRSEAF
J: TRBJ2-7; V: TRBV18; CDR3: ASSPRLTSRSYEQY
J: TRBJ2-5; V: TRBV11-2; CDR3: ASSRPVSGEETQY
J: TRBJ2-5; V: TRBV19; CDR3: ASSPGWAQETQY
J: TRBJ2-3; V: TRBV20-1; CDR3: SAREGTSQRGDTQY
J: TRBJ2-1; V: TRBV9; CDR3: ASSVGVSSYNEQF
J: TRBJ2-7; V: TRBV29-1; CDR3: SVGLAGGFSEQY
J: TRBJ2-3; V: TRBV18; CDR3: ASSTSAGAGTDTQY
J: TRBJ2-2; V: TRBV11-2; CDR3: ASSLIRGHTGELF
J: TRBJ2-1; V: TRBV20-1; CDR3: SARDDFNEQF
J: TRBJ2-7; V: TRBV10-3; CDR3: AISVSGRYEQY
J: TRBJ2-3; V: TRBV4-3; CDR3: ASSQGSTSADTQY
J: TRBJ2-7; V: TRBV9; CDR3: ASSVELAGGGEQY
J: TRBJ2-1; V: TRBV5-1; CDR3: ASSRGWGLAGKNEQF